This passage covers 3 T cell receptor beta chains from one sample sequenced in a study of post-analysis software for immune sequencing data. Notes on the study in general: Included in a set of about 5 TRBV segments more frequent in patients than controls were TRBV5-6, TRBV5-1 and TRBV20-1.

The antigens of these receptors remain unknown. The library was made from cDNA and included unique molecular identifiers. TCRdb recomputed calls from the PCR reads with MiXCR, one row per CDR3 protein. The sample yields fewer than 850,000 distinct CDR3 sequences, 30% seen once. The sample consisted of blood. Receptors were obtained from a girl aged 10 to 17 with multiple sclerosis.

In this sample, this clonotype turned up a few times. The chain has TRBV2 and TRBJ2-7; 8 nucleotides align to TRBD1. The J call could be wrong; TRBJ2-5 is a better fit for the DNA end. This CDR3 is built from 14 residues. Germline values: CDR1 SNHLY, CDR2 FYNNEI. The CDR3 loop is CASSSGTGLVTQYF. The CDR3 DNA sequence: TGTGCCAGCAGCTCCGGGACAGGTTTAGTGACCCAGTACTTC.

The chain combines TRBV5-5 with TRBJ2-4; D may be TRBD1 (6 bases). Judging by the DNA end, TRBJ2-7 fits better; the J call may be wrong. The germline V gene has CDR1 SGHKS and CDR2 YYEKEE (reference sequence). The length of the CDR3 is 17 residues. CDR3 amino acids: CASSLVARGGATGEQYF. The CDR3 region has the DNA TGTGCCAGCAGCTTGGTGGCCAGGGGTGGGGCTACTGGCGAGCAGTACTTC.

A remark on this clonotype: Given a much more abundant clone one base away, this may be a read error. The rearrangement uses TRBV5-1 and TRBJ2-1, with 10 bases identical to TRBD2. The V segment lost 3 bases and the J segment 0 bases; nucleotides outside the gene matches: 15. Germline-derived CDR1 and CDR2 are SGHRS and YFSETQ. This CDR3 region has 20 residues. DNA for the CDR3: TGCGCCAGCAGCTCTCTCCTGGGACCAGCGGGAGGGAGCTCCTACAATGAGCAGTTCTTC. It yields the protein CASSSLLGPAGGSSYNEQFF.